This TCR beta chain is drawn from a study of T cells after yellow fever vaccination. The 5'RACE template-switching step produced TCR cDNA and added a universal primer site and UMIs. MiXCR, applied by TCRdb to the 5' RACE reads, yields one record per CDR3 protein. The table records 150,000 to 200,000 distinct CDR3 sequences, approximately 6.2% of them present only once. This clonotype was seen a handful of times. The antigen is not known. V was pared by 8 bases and J by 7 bases, with 5 bases between. Germline CDR1 reads SNHLY; CDR2 reads FYNNEI. CDR3 size: 10 residues. Findings and limits, study-wide: Post-booster repertoires contained most primary-vaccination clones again (96% CD4, about 90% CD8).

The chain has TRBV2 and TRBJ2-2; D is uncertain. Source: CD4+ T cells sorted from PBMCs, taken on the day of the first yellow fever vaccination. This clonotype was obtained from a man between 18 and 29 years old who received the YFV17D yellow fever vaccine. The chain's CDR3 is CASSGGELFF. The CDR3 DNA reads TGTGCCAGCTCAGGCGGGGAGCTGTTTTTT.